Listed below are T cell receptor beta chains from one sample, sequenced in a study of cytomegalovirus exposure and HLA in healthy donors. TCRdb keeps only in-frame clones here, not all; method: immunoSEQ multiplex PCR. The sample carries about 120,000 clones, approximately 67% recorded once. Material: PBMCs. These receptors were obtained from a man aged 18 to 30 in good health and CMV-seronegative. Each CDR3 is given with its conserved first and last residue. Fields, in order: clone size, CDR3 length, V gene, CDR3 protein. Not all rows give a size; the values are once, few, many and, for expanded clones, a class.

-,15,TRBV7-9,CASSLADSSNQPQHF
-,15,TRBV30,CAWSVQLGRRGTQYF
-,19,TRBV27,CASSPSRQGVGSGANVLTF
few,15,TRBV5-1,CASSLSPSGVTEAFF
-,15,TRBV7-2,CASSLNRGNNEKLFF
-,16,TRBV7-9,CASSSGTGGRGEKLFF
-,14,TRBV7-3,CASSPLGGDTEAFF
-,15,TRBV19,CASSILLAEVGEQFF
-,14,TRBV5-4,CASSSPGDRYGYTF
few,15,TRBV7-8,CASSLGLAGLNEQFF
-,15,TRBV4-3,CASSQEPSGTYEQYF
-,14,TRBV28,CASSLGGAGEEQYF